Listed below are T cell receptor beta chains from one sample, sequenced in a study of blood T cell repertoires in COVID-19. TCRdb keeps only in-frame clones here, not all; method: immunoSEQ multiplex PCR. The table has around 20,000 clones, 85% seen once; the top ten hold 55% to 65%. The sample was peripheral blood. Source of these receptors: an older man with acute or convalescent COVID-19. The CDR3 runs from the conserved cysteine through the conserved F or W. Clone size, where shown, is once, few, many, or a class for clones that have expanded.

>TRBJ2-1|TRBV5-1|NA
CASSIVKRENEQFF
>TRBJ2-1|TRBV3-1/TRBV3-2|NA
CASSLTAREQFF
>TRBJ2-1|TRBV3-1/TRBV3-2|NA
CASRIQGAKYNEQFF
>TRBJ2-2|TRBV27|NA
CATRTVNTGELFF
>TRBJ1-1|TRBV30|NA
CAWRVSGRNTEAFF
>TRBJ1-1|TRBV6-1|NA
CASSEDRGPEAFF
>TRBJ2-1|TRBV6-1|NA
CASSDRSSIPYNEQFF
>TRBJ1-4|TRBV10-3|NA
CAITLNEKLFF
>TRBJ1-2|TRBV19|NA
CASNAREFGGYTF
>TRBJ1-4|TRBV28|once
CASSFQGMREKLFF
>TRBJ2-2|TRBV9|NA
CASSPKPGQGSTGELFF
>TRBJ2-4|TRBV2|few
CASRLGQAPNYF
>TRBJ2-5|TRBV19|NA
CASSRPGLAERETQYF
>TRBJ1-2|TRBV5-4|NA
CASSFVRDSPLYTF
>TRBJ2-1|TRBV5-4|NA
CASSGRQGVYNEQFF
>TRBJ2-7|TRBV6-6|NA
CASRDSGTSGSGEQYF
>TRBJ2-7|TRBV28|NA
CASSLRLAGLYEQYF
>TRBJ1-1|TRBV19|once
CASSINRAGEAFF
>TRBJ1-1|TRBV25-1|NA
CASSPITGYYTEAFF
>TRBJ2-4|TRBV7-2|NA
CASSQGEAGGQTFLYF
>TRBJ1-4|TRBV19|NA
CASSMDGTTNEKLFF
>TRBJ1-1|TRBV19|NA
CASSSGGFVSAFF
>TRBJ1-5|TRBV19|NA
CASSITPPDQPQHF
>TRBJ1-2|TRBV4-1|NA
CASSRWDSYGYTF
>TRBJ1-4|TRBV30|NA
CAWNRVSGEKLFF
>TRBJ2-3|TRBV24-1|NA
CATTDLGLAGDSHLTTDTQYF
>TRBJ2-3|TRBV7-3|NA
CASSQFSGGTDTQYF
>TRBJ2-1|TRBV12-3/TRBV12-4|NA
CASSSPGHPEQFF
>TRBJ1-3|TRBV6-5|NA
CATVPSVGRNTIYF
>TRBJ1-3|TRBV5-4|NA
CASSLASSGNTIYF
>TRBJ2-6|TRBV6-4|few
CASSDLSGANVLTF
>TRBJ2-5|TRBV18|once
CASSPPVVETQYF
>TRBJ2-5|TRBV5-1|NA
CASSSSPTAQETQYF
>TRBJ2-5|TRBV29-1|NA
CSVYSLETQYF
>TRBJ1-1|TRBV28|NA
CASSFRRGSAVLVGTEAFF
>TRBJ1-4|TRBV4-3|few
CASSQSLGTANEKLFF
>TRBJ2-2|TRBV7-3|NA
CASGQGHTNTGELFF
>TRBJ1-1|TRBV30|NA
CAWRIQGEDEAFF
>TRBJ2-6|TRBV27|once
CASRTGSSGANVLTF
>TRBJ1-4|TRBV5-6|NA
CASSLGAGQLFF
>TRBJ2-5|TRBV24-1|NA
CATSDLRGDRSSETQYF
>TRBJ2-7|TRBV28|NA
CASSLYGAGGPEPYF
>TRBJ1-5|TRBV28|NA
CAGGKGGRDQPQHF